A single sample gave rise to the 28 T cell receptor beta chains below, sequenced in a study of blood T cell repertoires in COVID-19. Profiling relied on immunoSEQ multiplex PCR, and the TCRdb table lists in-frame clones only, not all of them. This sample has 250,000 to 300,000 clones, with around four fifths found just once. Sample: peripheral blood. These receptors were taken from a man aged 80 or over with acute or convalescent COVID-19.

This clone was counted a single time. CDR3 sequence (DNA): TGTGCCTGGAGTGTACCGGCAGGGTTACTTAGGTATGGCTACACCTTC. This translates into CAWSVPAGLLRYGYTF. J is TRBJ1-2 and V is TRBV30, with D tentatively TRBD1 (5 bases). Trimming took off 0 bases at V and 5 bases at J, with 19 bases between the two ends. CDR1 is GTSNPN and CDR2 is SVGIG in the germline V gene (reference sequence). This CDR3 is built from 16 residues. Combining the CDR3 with reference TRBV30 and TRBJ1-2 gives the whole variable domain SQTIHQWPATLVQPVGSPLSLECTVEGTSNPNLYWYRQAAGRGLQLLFYSVGIGQISSEVPQNLSASRPQDRQFILSSKKLLLSDSGFYLCAWSVPAGLLRYGYTFGSGTRLTVV.

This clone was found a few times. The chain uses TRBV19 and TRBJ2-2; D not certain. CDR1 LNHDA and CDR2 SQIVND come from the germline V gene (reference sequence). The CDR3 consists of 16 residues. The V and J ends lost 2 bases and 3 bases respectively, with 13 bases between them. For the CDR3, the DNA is TGTGCCAGTAGTATATTTAGAGTCGGTGACACCGGGGAGCTGTTTTTT. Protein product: CASSIFRVGDTGELFF.

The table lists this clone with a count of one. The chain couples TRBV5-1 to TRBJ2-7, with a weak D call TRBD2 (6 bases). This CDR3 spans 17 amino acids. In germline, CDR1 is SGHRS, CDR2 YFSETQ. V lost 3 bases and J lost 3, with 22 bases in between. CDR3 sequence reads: CASSSRPSGDGHYEQYF. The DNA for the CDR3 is TGCGCCAGCAGCTCCCGTCCTTCGGGGGACGGCCACTACGAGCAGTACTTC. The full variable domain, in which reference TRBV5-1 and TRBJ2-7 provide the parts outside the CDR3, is KAGVTQTPRYLIKTRGQQVTLSCSPISGHRSVSWYQQTPGQGLQFLFEYFSETQRNKGNFPGRFSGRQFSNSRSEMNVSTLELGDSALYLCASSSRPSGDGHYEQYFGPGTRLTVT.

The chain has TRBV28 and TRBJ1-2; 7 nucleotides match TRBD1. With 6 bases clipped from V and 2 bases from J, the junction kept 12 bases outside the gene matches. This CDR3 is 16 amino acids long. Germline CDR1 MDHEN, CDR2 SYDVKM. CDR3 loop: CASRRPEGARNYGYTF. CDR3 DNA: TGTGCCAGCAGACGTCCCGAGGGGGCACGGAACTATGGCTACACCTTC.

The CDR3 spells CASSLRPTGQKYEQYF. In nucleotides, the CDR3 is TGCGCCAGCAGCTTGCGTCCCACAGGCCAGAAATACGAGCAGTACTTC. V usage is TRBV5-1 and J usage is TRBJ2-7; maybe TRBD1 (5 bases). CDR1 SGHRS and CDR2 YFSETQ come from the germline V gene. The CDR3 consists of 16 residues. V was clipped by 1 base and J by 4 bases, with 18 bases between them.

CDR3 amino acids: CATSREREDEQYF. CDR3 coding DNA: TGTGCCACCAGCAGAGAACGGGAGGACGAGCAGTACTTC. V gene TRBV15 combines with J gene TRBJ2-7, with TRBD2 matching over 7 bases. The CDR3 runs to 13 residues. Germline trimming cut 0 bases from V and 5 bases from J; bases unmatched to any gene: 1. Germline CDR1 reads LNHNV; CDR2 reads YYDKDF (reference sequence).

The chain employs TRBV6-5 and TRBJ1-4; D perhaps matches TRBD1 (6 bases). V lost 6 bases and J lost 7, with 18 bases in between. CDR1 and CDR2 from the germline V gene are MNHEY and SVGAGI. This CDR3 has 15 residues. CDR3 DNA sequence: TGTGCCAGCAGCGTGCGCGGGGGGCTGGGTGAAAAACTGTTTTTT. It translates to CASSVRGGLGEKLFF.

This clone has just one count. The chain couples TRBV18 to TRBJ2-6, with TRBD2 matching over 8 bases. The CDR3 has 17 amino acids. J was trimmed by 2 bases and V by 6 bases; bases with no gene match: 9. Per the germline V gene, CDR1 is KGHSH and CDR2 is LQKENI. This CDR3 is CASSRGGLGPGANVLTF. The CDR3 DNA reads TGTGCCAGCTCCCGGGGGGGTCTCGGGCCTGGGGCCAACGTCCTGACTTTC.

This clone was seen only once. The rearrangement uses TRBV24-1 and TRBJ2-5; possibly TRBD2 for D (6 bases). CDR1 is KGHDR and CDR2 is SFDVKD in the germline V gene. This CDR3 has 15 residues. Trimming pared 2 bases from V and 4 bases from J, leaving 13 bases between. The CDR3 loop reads CATSDSGSGGETQYF. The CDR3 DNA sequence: TGTGCCACCAGTGATTCCGGGAGTGGGGGAGAGACCCAGTACTTC.

CDR3 in DNA: TGTGCCAGCAGCGCCCAACTAGCGGGGGGGTTAACAGATACGCAGTATTTT. Translating it yields CASSAQLAGGLTDTQYF. The gene calls are TRBV9 and TRBJ2-3; 13 nucleotides match TRBD2. The CDR3 runs to 17 residues. CDR1 and CDR2 from the germline V gene are SGDLS and YYNGEE. After removal of 3 bases from V and 3 bases from J, the junction contained 7 bases not matched to a gene.

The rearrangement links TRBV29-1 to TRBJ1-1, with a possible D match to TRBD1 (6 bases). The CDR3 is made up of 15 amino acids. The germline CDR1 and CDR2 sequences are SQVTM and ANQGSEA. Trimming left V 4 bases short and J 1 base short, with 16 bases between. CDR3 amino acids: CSVGGKQGWNTEAFF. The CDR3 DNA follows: TGCAGCGTTGGGGGTAAACAGGGATGGAACACTGAAGCTTTCTTT. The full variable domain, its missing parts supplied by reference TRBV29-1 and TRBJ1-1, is SAVISQKPSRDICQRGTSLTIQCQVDSQVTMMFWYRQQPGQSLTLIATANQGSEATYESGFVIDKFPISRPNLTFSTLTVSNMSPEDSSIYLCSVGGKQGWNTEAFFGQGTRLTVV.

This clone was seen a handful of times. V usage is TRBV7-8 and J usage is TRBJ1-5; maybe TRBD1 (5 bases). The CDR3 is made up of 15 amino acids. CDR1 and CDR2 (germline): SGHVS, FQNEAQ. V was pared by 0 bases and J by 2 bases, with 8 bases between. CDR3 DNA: TGTGCCAGCAGCTTAGCGCCAGGGCGCAATCAGCCCCAGCATTTT. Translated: CASSLAPGRNQPQHF.

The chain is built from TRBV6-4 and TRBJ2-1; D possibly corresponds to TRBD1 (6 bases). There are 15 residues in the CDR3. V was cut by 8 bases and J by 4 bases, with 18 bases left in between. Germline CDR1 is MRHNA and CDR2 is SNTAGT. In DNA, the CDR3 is TGTGCCAGCGGCCGTACCGGGACACTGTACAATGAGCAGTTCTTC. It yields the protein CASGRTGTLYNEQFF.

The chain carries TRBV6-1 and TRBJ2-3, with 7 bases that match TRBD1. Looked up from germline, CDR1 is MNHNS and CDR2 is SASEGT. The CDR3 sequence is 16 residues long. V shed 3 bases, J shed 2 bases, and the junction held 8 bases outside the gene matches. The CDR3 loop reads CASSELTGALTDTQYF. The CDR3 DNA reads TGTGCCAGCAGTGAGCTCACAGGGGCCCTCACAGATACGCAGTATTTT.

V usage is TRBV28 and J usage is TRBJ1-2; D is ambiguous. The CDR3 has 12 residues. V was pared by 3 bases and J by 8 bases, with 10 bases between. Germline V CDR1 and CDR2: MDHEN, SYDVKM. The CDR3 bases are TGTGCCAGCAGTTTGGGCGTAGGAGGCTACACCTTC. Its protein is CASSLGVGGYTF.

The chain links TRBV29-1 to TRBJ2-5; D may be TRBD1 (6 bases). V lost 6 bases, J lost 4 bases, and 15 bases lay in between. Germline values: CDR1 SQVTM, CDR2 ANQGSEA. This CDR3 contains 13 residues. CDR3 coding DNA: TGCAGCGTATACAGGGAAGCTGGAGAGACCCAGTACTTC. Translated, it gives CSVYREAGETQYF.

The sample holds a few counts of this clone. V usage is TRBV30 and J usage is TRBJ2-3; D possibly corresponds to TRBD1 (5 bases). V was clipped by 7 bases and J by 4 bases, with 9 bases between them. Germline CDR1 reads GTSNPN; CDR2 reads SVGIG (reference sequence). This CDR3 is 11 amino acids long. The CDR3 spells CASQGPDTQYF. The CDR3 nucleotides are TGTGCCTCGCAGGGCCCAGATACGCAGTATTTT.

The CDR3 sequence: CASSSTGYGSPLHF. CDR3 bases: TGTGCCAGCAGTTCAACAGGGTATGGTTCACCCCTCCACTTT. The chain links TRBV28 to TRBJ1-6; perhaps TRBD1 as D (6 bases). Germline V CDR1 and CDR2: MDHEN, SYDVKM. Trimming removed 4 bases from V and 9 bases from J, with 13 bases in between. CDR3 size: 14 residues.

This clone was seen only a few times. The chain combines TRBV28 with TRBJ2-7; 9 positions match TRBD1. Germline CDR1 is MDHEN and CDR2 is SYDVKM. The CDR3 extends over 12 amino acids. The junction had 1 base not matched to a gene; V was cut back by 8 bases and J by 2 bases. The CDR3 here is CASRTGAYEQYF. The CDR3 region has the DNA TGTGCCAGCCGGACAGGGGCCTACGAGCAGTACTTC.

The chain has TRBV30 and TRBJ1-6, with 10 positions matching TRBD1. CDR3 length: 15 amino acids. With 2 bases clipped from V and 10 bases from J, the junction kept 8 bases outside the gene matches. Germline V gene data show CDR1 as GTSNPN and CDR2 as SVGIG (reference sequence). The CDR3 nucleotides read TGTGCCTGGAGTTCGGGACAGGGGCCCCGGTCACCCCTCCACTTT. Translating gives CAWSSGQGPRSPLHF.

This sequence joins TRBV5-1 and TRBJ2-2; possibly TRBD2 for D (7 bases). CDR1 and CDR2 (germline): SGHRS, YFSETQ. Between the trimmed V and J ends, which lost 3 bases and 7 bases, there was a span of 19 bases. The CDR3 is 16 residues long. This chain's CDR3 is CASSWTARGGSGELFF. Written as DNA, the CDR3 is TGCGCCAGCAGCTGGACGGCCAGGGGCGGGAGCGGGGAGCTGTTTTTT.

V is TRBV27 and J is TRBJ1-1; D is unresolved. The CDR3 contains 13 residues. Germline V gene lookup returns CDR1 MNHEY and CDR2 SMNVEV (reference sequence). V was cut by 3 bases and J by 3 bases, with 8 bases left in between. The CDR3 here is CASSFREYTEAFF. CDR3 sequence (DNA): TGTGCCAGCAGTTTCCGGGAATACACTGAAGCTTTCTTT.

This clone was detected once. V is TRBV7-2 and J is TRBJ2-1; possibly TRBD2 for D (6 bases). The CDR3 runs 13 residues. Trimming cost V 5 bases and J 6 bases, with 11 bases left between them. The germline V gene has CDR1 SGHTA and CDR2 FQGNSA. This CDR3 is CASSRDWINEQFF. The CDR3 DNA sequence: TGTGCCAGCAGCCGGGACTGGATCAATGAGCAGTTCTTC.

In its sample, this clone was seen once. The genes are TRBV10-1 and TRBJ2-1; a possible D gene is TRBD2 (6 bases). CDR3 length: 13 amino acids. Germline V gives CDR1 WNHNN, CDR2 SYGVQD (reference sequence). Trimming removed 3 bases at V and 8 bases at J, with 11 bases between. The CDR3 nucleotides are TGCGCCAGCAGTGAAGCGGGTGGCGATGAGCAGTTCTTC. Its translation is CASSEAGGDEQFF.

The CDR3 coding sequence is TGTGCCAGCAGCGTGACAGGTTTTAGCACAGATACGCAGTATTTT. It is translated as CASSVTGFSTDTQYF. This rearrangement joins TRBV7-9 to TRBJ2-3; weak D call: TRBD1 (6 bases). The germline V gene encodes CDR1 SEHNR and CDR2 FQNEAQ (reference sequence). V was clipped by 5 bases and J by 0 bases, with 12 bases between them. The CDR3 is 15 amino acids.

The CDR3 DNA is TGTGCCAGCAGTGGGACAGTTAATTCACCCCTCCACTTT. Amino acids: CASSGTVNSPLHF. The V call is TRBV6-4, the J call TRBJ1-6; tentative D call: TRBD1 (6 bases). Germline V lookup: CDR1 MRHNA, CDR2 SNTAGT. This CDR3 is built from 13 residues. Trimming left V 4 bases short and J 6 bases short, with 7 bases between.

CDR3 amino acids: CASSLDGTGGRGRSSYEQYF. Here the CDR3 DNA reads TGCGCCAGCAGCTTGGATGGGACAGGGGGCCGAGGGAGAAGCTCCTACGAGCAGTACTTC. The rearrangement joins TRBV5-1 to TRBJ2-7, with 12 bases lining up with TRBD1. V gave up 0 bases and J gave up 0 bases; unmatched junction bases: 13. Germline assignment: CDR1 SGHRS and CDR2 YFSETQ. CDR3 length: 20 residues.

The CDR3 sequence is CASSPTWVPGTEAFF. The CDR3, as DNA: TGTGCCAGCTCACCTACATGGGTCCCGGGGACTGAAGCTTTCTTT. The chain combines TRBV18 with TRBJ1-1; no firm D call. The V and J ends lost 3 bases and 5 bases respectively, with 16 bases between them. From germline, CDR1 is KGHSH and CDR2 LQKENI. The CDR3 covers 15 residues.